This entry concerns a single T cell receptor (beta chain). Its antigen is not yet known. No base-level quality is on record; no much larger clone is a single base apart. Cut back by 3 bases and 2 bases, the V and J ends lie 8 bases apart. Per the germline V gene, SGHRS is the CDR1 and YFSETQ is the CDR2. The CDR3, cysteine through phenylalanine, is 13 amino acids long. Just CDR3 DNA is preserved here, 39 bases in frame from base 1. The method behind the library was the immunoSEQ multiplex PCR assay. TCRdb retrieved this table from immuneACCESS and kept in-frame rearrangements only. Not all clones are present; in checked studies, unresolved V genes account for under half, and no reason is known for the remainder. In all, the sample holds fewer than 70,000 clones, and roughly 84% of those were seen once. Roughly 3.1% of the sample is taken by the ten largest. This entry belongs to a study of control samples from healthy donors and cancer patients (TCRdb year 2020).

This sequence originates from a woman aged 50 to 60 with lung cancer. In this chain, TRBV5-1 is recombined with TRBJ1-2, with the D gene too uncertain to name. Sequences were obtained from PBMCs. The CDR3 protein: CASSSGENYGYTF. The DNA sequence is given as TGCGCCAGCAGCTCGGGTGAGAACTATGGCTACACCTTC.